This TCR beta chain was recovered during a study of blood T cell repertoires in COVID-19. Study-wide background: COVID-19 samples, acute and convalescent, were from the United States, Italy and Spain. PBMCs, B-cell-depleted T cells, or T cells provided the cDNA or gDNA that made up the material.

Assay used: immunoSEQ multiplex PCR; TCRdb lists only in-frame clones, some missing. This table holds 35,000 to 45,000 clones, more than 75% found once. The specimen sequenced was peripheral blood. This clonotype was obtained from a man aged 70 or older with active or convalescent COVID-19.

CDR3 sequence (DNA): TGTGCCAGCAGTGACGGATACAGCAACACTGAAGCTTTCTTT. Translating it yields CASSDGYSNTEAFF. The genes are TRBV2 and TRBJ1-1, with D unclear. The CDR3 has 14 residues. Trimming left V 3 bases short and J 2 bases short, with 10 bases between. Germline V CDR1 and CDR2: SNHLY, FYNNEI.